A selection of T cell receptor beta chains follows, all from one sample in a study of blood T cell repertoires in COVID-19. Libraries were prepared by immunoSEQ multiplex PCR; TCRdb keeps only in-frame clonotypes and omits some of them. In the table there are approximately 140,000 clones, approximately 80% of which are singletons. Sequencing was performed on peripheral blood. All receptors derive from a man aged 65 to 85 with acute or convalescent COVID-19. CDR3s include the opening cysteine and the closing phenylalanine or tryptophan.

v_gene	len	j_gene	CDR3aa
TRBV19	15	TRBJ1-6	CASSPTGGYNSPLHF
TRBV19	14	TRBJ1-6	CASSGQVLYSPLHF
TRBV4-2	15	TRBJ2-7	CASSQGTGPSYEQYF
TRBV3-1/TRBV3-2	14	TRBJ2-7	CASSPWDSNYEQYF
TRBV4-1	17	TRBJ2-1	CASSQDFSGRIHNEQFF
TRBV11-2	13	TRBJ1-1	CASSPVSNTEAFF
TRBV3-1/TRBV3-2	21	TRBJ2-5	CASSQDIVVGTSGGEQETQYF
TRBV6-6	16	TRBJ2-2	CASSYPRGLGTGELFF
TRBV27	16	TRBJ1-1	CASSSHRAEENTEAFF
TRBV4-1	14	TRBJ1-2	CASSQGDRAYGYTF
TRBV19	13	TRBJ2-1	CASSTEGQSSGFF
TRBV2	16	TRBJ1-6	CASSEGAPGQNSPLHF
TRBV5-1	15	TRBJ2-5	CASSSWGGQGNVQYF
TRBV5-8	17	TRBJ2-6	CASRVVVGLSGANVLTF
TRBV1	16	TRBJ2-1	CTSSHPTSGVYNEQFF
TRBV7-3	14	TRBJ2-1	CASSLSGSNNEQFF
TRBV27	15	TRBJ1-2	CASSMKPGREYGYTF
TRBV28	13	TRBJ1-5	CASSPALEQPQHF
TRBV15	15	TRBJ2-7	CATSRGWQGSYEQYF
TRBV6-1	15	TRBJ2-1	CASSESGGRGNEQFF
TRBV7-9	13	TRBJ2-7	CASSLGQEAPGDF
TRBV7-2	15	TRBJ2-5	CASSLVGGREETQYF
TRBV10-3	13	TRBJ1-2	CASKGQGNGGYTF
TRBV28	13	TRBJ1-2	CASSSGRTYGYTF
TRBV5-1	15	TRBJ2-1	CASSVAGGTGNEQFF
TRBV7-9	14	TRBJ2-1	CASSLAGPSNEQFF
TRBV7-2	14	TRBJ1-3	CASSLGLGGNTIYF
TRBV7-9	16	TRBJ2-3	CASSPQGAGGTDTQYF
TRBV3-1/TRBV3-2	15	TRBJ1-1	CASSGRGTGNTEAFF
TRBV25-1	13	TRBJ1-2	CASSEWGDTGYTF
TRBV19	15	TRBJ2-2	CASSIGGRNTGELFF
TRBV7-9	17	TRBJ1-2	CASSYTLSGSKEYGYTF
TRBV6-4	13	TRBJ1-1	CASRREVETEAFF
TRBV13	14	TRBJ2-1	CASSTDSYYNEQFF
TRBV10-3	16	TRBJ1-2	CAISAWEDPANYGYTF
TRBV6-1	15	TRBJ1-2	CASSEGLAIDYGYTF
TRBV19	13	TRBJ1-5	CASSPTGVQPQHF
TRBV19	14	TRBJ2-7	CASSAGGYSYEQYF
TRBV6-4	15	TRBJ2-2	CASSAQGENTGELFF
TRBV19	13	TRBJ2-7	CASSTGQSYEQYF
TRBV19	15	TRBJ2-3	CASSVRSASTDTQYF
TRBV12-3/TRBV12-4	13	TRBJ2-7	CASSKLAGHEQYF
TRBV9	16	TRBJ1-4	CASSANVQGLREKLFF
TRBV10-1	14	TRBJ1-1	CASRDRVRDTEAFF
TRBV6-5	14	TRBJ1-1	CASSYTSRNTEAFF
TRBV28	16	TRBJ2-5	CASRARQGLPTVTQYF
TRBV2	12	TRBJ1-1	CASSGDITEAFF
TRBV2	13	TRBJ1-1	CASRDREDTEAFF
TRBV6-6	17	TRBJ2-5	CASSPRLQRGRNEAQYF
TRBV7-9	15	TRBJ2-7	CASSFPGQGVHEQYF
TRBV2	14	TRBJ1-4	CASSAVSGGSELFF
TRBV28	12	TRBJ1-1	CASSPRRLEAFF